This TCR beta chain originates from a study of T cell responses to AZD1222 COVID-19 vaccine. Findings of the study overall: Baseline seropositivity occurred in only six AZD1222 recipients. With dominance at 160-218 and 743-854, vaccine-associated CD4 TCRs spanned spike. Donors in the cohort were predominantly white British and more often female, and clonal diversity was possibly underestimated.

CDR1 SNHLY and CDR2 FYNNEI come from the germline V gene. The CDR3 runs to 11 residues. A note on this clone: Its antigen is currently unknown. One junction end does not reproduce the germline sequence, and a read error may be involved.

Analysis merged second doses at about 4 or about 12 weeks. The assay was immunoSEQ multiplex PCR, and TCRdb's table has in-frame clones only and misses some. The sample has more than 70,000 clones, about 88% seen once. The sequence derives from an adult who received the AZD1222 COVID-19 vaccine. This sequence joins TRBV2 and TRBJ1-3; no firm D call. The sequences come from peripheral blood, collected 28 days after the second AZD1222 dose. The CDR3 DNA reads as TGTGCCAGCAGTGAAGGGAGACAATTTAATTTT. As protein: CASSEGRQFNF. Full variable domain (rest looked up from reference TRBV2 and TRBJ1-3): EPEVTQTPSHQVTQMGQEVILRCVPISNHLYFYWYRQILGQKVEFLVSFYNNEISEKSEIFDDQFSVERPDGSNFTLKIRSTKLEDSAMYFCASSEGRQFNFGEGSWLTVV.